This T cell receptor (beta chain) was sequenced in a study of T cell repertoires in cytomegalovirus infection. Study background: Based on public TCR beta signatures, there were indications of CMV infection and of a matching HLA type.

TCRdb independently ran MiXCR on the reads; one entry per CDR3 protein. Among 650,000 to 900,000 distinct CDR3 sequences listed, 25% to 35% were seen once. Trimming cost V 0 bases and J 7 bases; bases outside gene matches: 14. This CDR3 is built from 17 residues. Germline CDR1 LGHNA, CDR2 YSLEER. In this sample, this clonotype turned up a few times. The antigen is unknown. The chain recombines TRBV4-3 with TRBJ2-5, with 7 positions matching TRBD2. Material: cultured CD8+ T cells from PBMCs, obtained from culture after CMV antigen stimulation. The receptor's source is a human donor in good health (CMV status not recorded). Some clones in this sample may be carry-over from other donors' samples. CDR3 amino acids: CASSQDSRGGFMATQYF. The CDR3 DNA reads as TGCGCCAGCAGCCAAGATAGTCGCGGGGGATTTATGGCGACCCAGTACTTC.